This T cell receptor (beta chain) was profiled in a study of STAT5B mutations in CD4+ large granular lymphocyte leukemia (dated by TCRdb to 2021 to 2024). In the study overall: Among healthy controls, the CDR3 'QG' motif was associated with a particular HLA allele. Flow cytometry on FACSCanto II or FACSVerse showed that the purified fractions were more than 95% pure among lymphocytes. The study compared the TCRbeta repertoires of patients with CD4+ T-cell large granular lymphocyte leukemia against the TCRbeta repertoires of healthy blood donors. Overall study outcomes, separate from this receptor: Main leukemic clonotypes were private to each patient, although approximately 25% of the main leukemic clonotypes were found at low frequency in the non-leukemic repertoires of other patients. The data were not HLA-matched, and the higher clonality in CD4+ T-LGLL than in CD8+ T-LGLL could be due to the relatively small sample size. CD4-sorted patient repertoires appeared more clonal than healthy CD4+ repertoires, and this difference persisted after removing the putative leukemic clones. TRBV06-family usage was enriched among the top patient clones (8/27) compared with healthy controls (2/35).

The healthy control group was made up of a few dozen blood donors, and the Finnish Red Cross blood service supplied their buffy coats. All TCR-sequenced material derived from peripheral blood: patient blood samples and healthy donor buffy coats. Ficoll-Hypaque gradient centrifugation was used to isolate peripheral blood mononuclear cells. For the healthy controls, CD4+ cells were obtained from buffy coats by magnetic purification. The Gentra Puregene Cell and Tissue kit was used to extract genomic DNA, and a Qubit 2.0 fluorometer was used to measure the amount of genomic DNA. TCRbeta rearrangements were sequenced from genomic DNA using the immunoSEQ assay at survey resolution. The study's processing was this. In the TCR sequencing data, the lowest productive clonotype frequency that could be detected was 2.59 x 10-5. Only productive TCRbeta rearrangements, defined as complete and in-frame sequences, were included in the analyses. Sample clonality was computed as Simpson clonality in the immunoSEQ Analyzer version 3.0. Clones were grouped by frequency into very rare, small, medium, large (1-20%) or hyperexpanded (>20%) categories. Generation probabilities were estimated with OLGA 1.2.3, V-gene circos plots were generated with VDJtools, specificities were searched for in VDJdb, and CDR3 motifs were identified with GLIPH. Here the immuneACCESS table is served through TCRdb, limited to in-frame sequences with V and J called. Missing clones are a known gap in these copies; in checked studies unresolved V genes cover under half, and the rest lacks a known reason. The V and J calls and clone size are taken from that table; D and trimming were inferred from the DNA. A total of 37,000 or so clones appear in this sample, 75% to 85% of them only once. The ten largest clones add up to 3% to 4.5% of the sample.

From the cysteine through the phenylalanine, the CDR3 covers 16 amino acids. Kept here is only the CDR3 DNA, which spans 48 bases and is read in frame from base 1. CDR1 and CDR2 (MGHRA, YSYEKL) derive from the germline V gene. The germline ends are 15 bases apart after V is trimmed by 0 bases and J by 3 bases. Notes on this clone: Its antigen is not yet known. There are no base qualities to consult, and no much larger clone falls within one base.

Input material: CD4+ T cells from blood buffy coats. The receptor's source is a human donor in good health. The chain is assembled from TRBV4-1 and TRBJ2-7; the D region possibly corresponds to TRBD1 (5 bases align). The DNA sequence follows: TGCGCCAGCAGCCAAGATGGGCAGGGAAGGGGCTACGAGCAGTACTTC. The resulting protein is CASSQDGQGRGYEQYF.